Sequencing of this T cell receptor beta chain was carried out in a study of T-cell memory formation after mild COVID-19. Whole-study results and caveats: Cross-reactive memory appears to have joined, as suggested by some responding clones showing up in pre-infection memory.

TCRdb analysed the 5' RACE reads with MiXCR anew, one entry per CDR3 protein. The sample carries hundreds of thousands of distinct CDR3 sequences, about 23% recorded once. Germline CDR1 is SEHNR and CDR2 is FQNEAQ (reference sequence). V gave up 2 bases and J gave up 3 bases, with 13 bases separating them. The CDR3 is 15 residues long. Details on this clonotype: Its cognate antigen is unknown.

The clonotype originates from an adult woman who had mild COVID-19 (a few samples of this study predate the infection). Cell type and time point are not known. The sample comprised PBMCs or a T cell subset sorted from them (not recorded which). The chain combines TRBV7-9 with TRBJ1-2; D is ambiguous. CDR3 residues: CASSLFLSEDYGYTF. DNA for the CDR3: TGTGCCAGCAGCTTATTTCTTAGTGAAGACTATGGCTACACCTTC.